This T cell receptor (beta chain) comes out of a study of T cell changes during pregnancy in multiple sclerosis. The germline CDR1 and CDR2 sequences are SGHTA and FQGNSA. V dropped 5 bases and J dropped 4 bases, with 20 bases sitting between them. CDR3 size: 16 residues. TCRdb's table, derived via immunoSEQ multiplex PCR, lists solely in-frame clones and lacks some. Here the sample spans more than 90,000 clones, around 90% being singletons. This clone has only one observation. Source: peripheral blood, taken in the first trimester of pregnancy. The sequence was obtained from a female donor with multiple sclerosis, enrolled in a pregnancy study. The V and J genes are TRBV7-2 and TRBJ1-1; possible D gene TRBD1, 5 bases. The CDR3 coding sequence is TGTGCCAGCAGCCAATGGCCCGGGGGACGGGGCACTGAAGCTTTCTTT. This gives the protein CASSQWPGGRGTEAFF.